This entry lists 6 T cell receptor beta chains sequenced from one sample in a study of identical twins. TCRdb reanalysed the 5' RACE reads using MiXCR and keeps one entry per CDR3 protein. The sample records 200,000 to 250,000 distinct CDR3 sequences, 5.5% to 7.5% being singletons. The sample also formed part of further work on T cells expressing NK-cell markers.

Material: CD8+ T cells sorted from blood. The receptors come from a woman aged 18-35 years in good health.

This clonotype was seen ten or more times. This sequence joins TRBV6-5 and TRBJ1-1; TRBD1 is a possible D gene (5 bases). Trimming left V 2 bases short and J 9 bases short, with 13 bases between. Germline V gives CDR1 MNHEY, CDR2 SVGAGI. CDR3 length: 13 residues. The CDR3 is CASSYPPGRQAFF. Written as DNA, the CDR3 is TGTGCCAGCAGTTACCCCCCAGGGCGCCAAGCTTTCTTT.

This clonotype has a count of ten or more. The V and J genes are TRBV13 and TRBJ2-3; D call uncertain. The CDR3 has 15 amino acids. CDR1 and CDR2 (germline): PRHDT, FYEKMQ (reference sequence). V was shortened by 2 bases and J by 6 bases, with 15 bases between the two germline ends. The CDR3 bases are TGTGCCAGCAGCTTATGGTCAACTGTCGCGGATACGCAGTATTTT. Amino acids: CASSLWSTVADTQYF.

This clonotype was observed many times. The V call is TRBV9, the J call TRBJ1-2; 10 bases are shared with TRBD1. Per the germline V gene, CDR1 is SGDLS and CDR2 is YYNGEE. Germline trimming cut 4 bases from V and 4 bases from J; bases unmatched to any gene: 7. CDR3 size: 15 residues. The CDR3 sequence: CASSPWDRGGYGYTF. The CDR3 DNA is TGTGCCAGCAGCCCATGGGACAGGGGCGGCTATGGCTACACCTTC.

This clonotype occurred many times. The chain links TRBV4-3 to TRBJ1-1; weak D call: TRBD1 (6 bases). The CDR3 contains 20 residues. V was pared by 2 bases and J by 0 bases, with 25 bases between. Germline CDR1 and CDR2: LGHNA and YSLEER. CDR3 sequence: CASSQIGGGGVERLNTEAFF. The DNA of the CDR3 is TGCGCCAGCAGCCAAATAGGGGGTGGGGGAGTTGAAAGGCTGAACACTGAAGCTTTCTTT.

The chain links TRBV6-2 or TRBV6-3 to TRBJ2-7; D is undetermined. The CDR3 loop spans 12 amino acids. Germline CDR1 MNHEY, CDR2 SVGEGT. The V gene lost 2 bases and the J gene lost 4 bases, with 6 bases spanning the gap. As DNA, the CDR3 is TGTGCCAGCAGTTACGGAATGTACGAGCAGTACTTC. Translation gives CASSYGMYEQYF.

This clonotype has more than one count but fewer than ten. The chain recombines TRBV20-1 with TRBJ2-5; TRBD2 aligns across 7 bases. Germline values: CDR1 DFQATT, CDR2 SNEGSKA (reference sequence). CDR3 length: 15 amino acids. V shed 4 bases and J 5 bases; nucleotides not matched to a gene: 13. Written as DNA, the CDR3 is TGCAGTGCTATTCCATTGGCGGGAGCGGATGAGACCCAGTACTTC. This codes for CSAIPLAGADETQYF.